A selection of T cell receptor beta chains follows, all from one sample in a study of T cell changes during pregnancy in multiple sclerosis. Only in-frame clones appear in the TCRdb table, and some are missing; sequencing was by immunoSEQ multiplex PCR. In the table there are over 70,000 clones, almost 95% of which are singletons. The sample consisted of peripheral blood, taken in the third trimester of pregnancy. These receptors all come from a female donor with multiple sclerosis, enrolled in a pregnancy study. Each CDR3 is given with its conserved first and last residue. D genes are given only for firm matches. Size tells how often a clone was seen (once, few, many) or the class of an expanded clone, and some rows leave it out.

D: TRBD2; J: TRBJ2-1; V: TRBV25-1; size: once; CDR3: CASSVGSGAYNEQFF; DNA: TGTGCCAGCAGTGTGGGTAGCGGGGCCTACAATGAGCAGTTCTTC
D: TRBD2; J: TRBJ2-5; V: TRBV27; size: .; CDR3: CASSLGGGRETQYF; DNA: TGTGCCAGCAGTTTAGGGGGGGGTCGGGAGACCCAGTACTTC
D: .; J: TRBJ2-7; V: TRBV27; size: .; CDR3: CASGHGVPEQYF; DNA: TGTGCCAGTGGCCACGGGGTCCCCGAGCAGTACTTC
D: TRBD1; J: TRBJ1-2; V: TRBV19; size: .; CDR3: CASSSPGQGAYGYTF; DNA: TGTGCCAGTAGCTCACCGGGACAGGGGGCGTATGGCTACACCTTC
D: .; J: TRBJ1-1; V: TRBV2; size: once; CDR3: CASSRDRNTEAFF; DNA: TGTGCCAGCAGTCGCGACAGGAACACTGAAGCTTTCTTT
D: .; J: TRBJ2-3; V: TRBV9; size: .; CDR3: CASSEGLHGTDTQYF; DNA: TGTGCCAGCAGCGAGGGGCTTCATGGGACAGATACGCAGTATTTT
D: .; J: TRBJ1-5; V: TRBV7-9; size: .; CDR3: CASSFGRDQPQHF; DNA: TGTGCCAGCAGCTTTGGGCGGGATCAGCCCCAGCATTTT
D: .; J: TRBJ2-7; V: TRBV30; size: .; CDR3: CAWSVSREQYF; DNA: TGTGCCTGGAGTGTATCTCGCGAGCAGTACTTC
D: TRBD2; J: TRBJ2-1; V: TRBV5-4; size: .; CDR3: CASSTRDYGFNEQFF; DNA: TGTGCCAGCAGTACCCGGGACTACGGCTTCAATGAGCAGTTCTTC
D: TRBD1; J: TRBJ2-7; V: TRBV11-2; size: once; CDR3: CASSLADRAYEQYF; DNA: TGTGCCAGCAGCTTAGCAGACAGGGCCTACGAGCAGTACTTC
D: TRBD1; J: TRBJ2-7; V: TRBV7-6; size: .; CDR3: CASSSMGQGFHEQYF; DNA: TGTGCCAGCAGCTCCATGGGACAGGGGTTCCACGAGCAGTACTTC
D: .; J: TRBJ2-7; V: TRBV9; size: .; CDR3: CASSLDSIPYEQYF; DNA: TGTGCCAGCAGCTTGGACTCCATCCCATACGAGCAGTACTTC
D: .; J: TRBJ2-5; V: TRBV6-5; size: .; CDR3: CASMAGTLETQYF; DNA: TGTGCCAGCATGGCGGGGACCTTGGAGACCCAGTACTTC
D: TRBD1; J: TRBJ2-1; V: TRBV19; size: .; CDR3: CASSAWTGALNEQFF; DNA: TGTGCCAGTAGTGCCTGGACAGGGGCCCTCAATGAGCAGTTCTTC
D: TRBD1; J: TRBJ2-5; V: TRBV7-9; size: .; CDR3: CASSLTRGQYETQYF; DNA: TGTGCCAGCAGCTTAACTAGGGGGCAATACGAGACCCAGTACTTC
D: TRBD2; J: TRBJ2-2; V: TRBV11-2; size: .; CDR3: CASSRLAGKTGELFF; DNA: TGTGCCAGCAGCAGACTAGCGGGAAAAACCGGGGAGCTGTTTTTT
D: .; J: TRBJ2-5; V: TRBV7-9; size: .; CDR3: CASSPLGGTQYF; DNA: TGTGCCAGCAGCCCACTAGGGGGAACCCAGTACTTC
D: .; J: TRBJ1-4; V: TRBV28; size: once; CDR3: CASSLETGTNEKLFF; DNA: TGTGCCAGCAGTTTAGAGACAGGAACTAATGAAAAACTGTTTTTT
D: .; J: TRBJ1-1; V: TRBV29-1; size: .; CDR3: CSVVGGITEAFF; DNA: TGCAGCGTTGTGGGGGGAATAACTGAAGCTTTCTTT
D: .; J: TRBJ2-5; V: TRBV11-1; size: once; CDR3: CASNRGETQYF; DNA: TGTGCCAGCAATCGGGGAGAGACCCAGTACTTC
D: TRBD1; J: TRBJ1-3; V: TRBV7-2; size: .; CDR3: CASRKTDRGRNTIYF; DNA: TGTGCCAGCAGAAAAACAGACAGGGGCCGAAACACCATATATTTT
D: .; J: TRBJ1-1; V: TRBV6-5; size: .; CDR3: CASSRQGDTEAFF; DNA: TGTGCCAGCAGCCGGCAGGGTGACACTGAAGCTTTCTTT
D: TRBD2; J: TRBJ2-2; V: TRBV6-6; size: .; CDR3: CASSYSAGGGELFF; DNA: TGTGCCAGCAGTTACTCAGCGGGGGGCGGGGAGCTGTTTTTT
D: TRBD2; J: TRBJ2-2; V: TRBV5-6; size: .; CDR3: CASSLEGGLGGTGELFF; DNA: TGTGCCAGCAGCTTGGAGGGTGGACTCGGGGGGACCGGGGAGCTGTTTTTT
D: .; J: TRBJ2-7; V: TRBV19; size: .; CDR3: CASSIGRTGYEQYF; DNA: TGTGCCAGTAGTATTGGGAGGACAGGCTACGAGCAGTACTTC
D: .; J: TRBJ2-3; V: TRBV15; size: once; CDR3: CATSRGGDTDTQYF; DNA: TGTGCCACCAGCAGAGGGGGGGACACAGATACGCAGTATTTT
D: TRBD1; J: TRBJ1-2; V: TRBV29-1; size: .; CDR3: CSVEGTGGRYGYTF; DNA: TGCAGCGTTGAAGGGACAGGGGGCCGCTATGGCTACACCTTC
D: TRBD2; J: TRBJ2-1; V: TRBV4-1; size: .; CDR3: CASSQDGTSGYYNEQFF; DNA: TGCGCCAGCAGCCAAGATGGGACTAGCGGTTATTACAATGAGCAGTTCTTC
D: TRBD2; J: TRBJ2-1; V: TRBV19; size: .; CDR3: CASGRTSGYTEQFF; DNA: TGTGCCAGTGGCAGGACTAGCGGGTATACCGAGCAGTTCTTC
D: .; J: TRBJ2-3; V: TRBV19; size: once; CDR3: CASSSSGITDTQYF; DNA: TGTGCCAGTAGTAGTAGCGGAATCACAGATACGCAGTATTTT
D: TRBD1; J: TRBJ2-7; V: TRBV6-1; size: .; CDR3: CASSEWDRAYEQYF; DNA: TGTGCCAGCAGTGAATGGGACAGGGCCTACGAGCAGTACTTC
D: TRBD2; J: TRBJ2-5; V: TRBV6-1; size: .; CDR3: CASRGWGGETQYF; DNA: TGTGCCAGCAGGGGATGGGGGGGTGAGACCCAGTACTTC
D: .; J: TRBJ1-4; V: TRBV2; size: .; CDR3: CASSDPTGRGKLFF; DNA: TGTGCCAGCAGTGACCCGACAGGTAGAGGAAAACTGTTTTTT
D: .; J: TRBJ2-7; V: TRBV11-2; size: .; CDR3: CASSLEAGFFYEQYF; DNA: TGTGCCAGCAGCTTAGAAGCAGGCTTCTTCTACGAGCAGTACTTC
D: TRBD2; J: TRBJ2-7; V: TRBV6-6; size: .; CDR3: CASSTAGGPYEQYF; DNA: TGTGCCAGCAGTACGGCGGGAGGGCCCTACGAGCAGTACTTC
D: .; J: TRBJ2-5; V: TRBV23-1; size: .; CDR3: CAQAPGTFETQYF; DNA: TGCGCCCAAGCACCCGGGACATTCGAGACCCAGTACTTC
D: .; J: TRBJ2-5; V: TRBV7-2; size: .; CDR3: CASNRDYAETQYF; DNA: TGTGCCAGCAACAGGGACTACGCGGAGACCCAGTACTTC
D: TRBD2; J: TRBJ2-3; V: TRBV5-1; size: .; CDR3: CASSLVRLAGAADTQYF; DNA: TGCGCCAGCAGCTTGGTGCGGCTGGCGGGAGCTGCGGATACGCAGTATTTT
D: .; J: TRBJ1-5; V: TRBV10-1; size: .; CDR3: CASSGAGDQPQHF; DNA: TGCGCCAGCAGTGGGGCAGGGGATCAGCCCCAGCATTTT